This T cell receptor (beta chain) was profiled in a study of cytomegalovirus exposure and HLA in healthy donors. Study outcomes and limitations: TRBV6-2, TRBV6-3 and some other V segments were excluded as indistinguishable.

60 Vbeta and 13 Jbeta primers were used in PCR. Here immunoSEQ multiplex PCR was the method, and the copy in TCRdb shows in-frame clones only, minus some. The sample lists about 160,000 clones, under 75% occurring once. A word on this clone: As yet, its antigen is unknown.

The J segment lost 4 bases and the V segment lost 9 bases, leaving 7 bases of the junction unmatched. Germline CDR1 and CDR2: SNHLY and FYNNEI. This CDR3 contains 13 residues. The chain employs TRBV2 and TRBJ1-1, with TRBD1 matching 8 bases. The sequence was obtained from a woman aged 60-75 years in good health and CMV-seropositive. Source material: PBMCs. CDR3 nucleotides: TGTGCCAGTAAGGGACAGGCCGCCACTGAAGCTTTCTTT. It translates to CASKGQAATEAFF.